Below are 11 T cell receptor beta chains sequenced from a single sample in a study of human T cells and chemical hapten exposure. Time point defined: patch test 3, about 24 weeks after DPC sensitization. Treatment: therapeutic diphenylcyclopropenone sensitization with weekly scalp DPC. MiXCR, run by TCRdb on the RACE reads, gives a single entry per CDR3 protein. The sample comprises about 190,000 distinct CDR3 sequences, about 25% of which are singletons, and roughly 2.3% rests with the top ten. The input for sequencing was whole blood, taken in connection with sensitization to the hapten diphenylcyclopropenone (DPC). These receptors all stem from a woman aged 40 to 55 with alopecia areata. Some clones in this sample may be carry-over from other donors' samples.

V gene TRBV4-1 combines with J gene TRBJ2-3, with D hard to call. The germline CDR1 and CDR2 sequences are MGHRA and YSYEKL. Trimming left V 0 bases short and J 5 bases short, with 9 bases between. The CDR3 sequence is 14 residues long. CDR3 nucleotides: TGCGCCAGCAGCCAAGACTCACCGATAGATACGCAGTATTTT. Translated, it gives CASSQDSPIDTQYF.

In its sample, this clonotype was seen a few times. The chain couples TRBV29-1 to TRBJ1-2, with D hard to call. Per germline, CDR1 SQVTM and CDR2 ANQGSEA. V gave up 8 bases and J gave up 3 bases, with 19 bases separating them. This CDR3 spans 14 amino acids. CDR3 nucleotide sequence: TGCAGCTTACGACCTTTGACCCCGCACTATGGCTACACCTTC. Translated, it gives CSLRPLTPHYGYTF.

This clonotype came up a few times. This chain connects TRBV6-1 to TRBJ1-5; 7 bases line up with TRBD1. Trimming cost V 7 bases and J 5 bases; bases outside gene matches: 8. This CDR3 has 14 residues. Germline CDR1 is MNHNS and CDR2 is SASEGT. DNA of the CDR3: TGTGCCAGCACCCCCGGGGACAGCTATCAGCCCCAGCATTTT. As protein: CASTPGDSYQPQHF.

The chain recombines TRBV27 with TRBJ1-2; D remains unclear. The V gene lost 6 bases and the J gene lost 4 bases, with 15 bases spanning the gap. Germline V gene sequence: CDR1 MNHEY, CDR2 SMNVEV (reference sequence). The CDR3 is 14 residues long. CDR3: CASSPTLGSYGYTF. The CDR3 DNA sequence: TGTGCCAGCAGCCCCACGCTGGGGTCCTATGGCTACACCTTC.

The V gene is TRBV27, the J gene TRBJ2-5, with a possible D match to TRBD2 (6 bases). V was trimmed by 5 bases and J by 2 bases, leaving 12 bases between them. The CDR3 loop spans 14 amino acids. Germline CDR1 MNHEY, CDR2 SMNVEV (reference sequence). The CDR3 nucleotides read TGTGCCAGCAGTGAGGGAGGACCTCAAGAGACCCAGTACTTC. Its protein product is CASSEGGPQETQYF.

This clonotype has only one observation. This chain uses TRBV6-1 with TRBJ2-7, with D possibly being TRBD1 (6 bases). Looked up from germline, CDR1 is MNHNS and CDR2 is SASEGT. The V and J ends lost 6 bases and 1 base respectively, with 13 bases between them. The CDR3 spans 14 residues. The chain's CDR3 is CASRTQGSSYEQYF. The CDR3 DNA is TGTGCCAGCAGGACACAGGGATCATCCTACGAGCAGTACTTC.

The CDR3 DNA reads as TGTGCCAGCAGCTTAGAACCGGGGAGCACTGAAGCTTTCTTT. It yields the protein CASSLEPGSTEAFF. The chain links TRBV7-2 to TRBJ1-1; D not resolved. Trimming took 1 base from V and 4 from J, leaving 10 bases between them. This CDR3 contains 14 residues. In germline, CDR1 is SGHTA, CDR2 FQGNSA.

This clonotype was seen a few times. The genes are TRBV27 and TRBJ2-2; no firm D call. Germline loops: CDR1 MNHEY, CDR2 SMNVEV (reference sequence). Trimming pared 10 bases from V and 6 bases from J, leaving 18 bases between. The CDR3 has 14 residues. The CDR3: CATSLSLVAGELFF. The DNA of the CDR3 is TGTGCCACCAGCCTTAGTTTGGTAGCCGGGGAGCTGTTTTTT.

CDR3 DNA sequence: TGTGCCAGCAGCCGCTTCCCAGGGGCCTCCTACGAGCAGTACTTC. Its protein product is CASSRFPGASYEQYF. V usage is TRBV27 and J usage is TRBJ2-7; possibly TRBD1 for D (6 bases). V was shortened by 6 bases and J by 0 bases, with 15 bases between the two germline ends. Germline CDR1 is MNHEY and CDR2 is SMNVEV (reference sequence). The CDR3 has 15 amino acids.

This clonotype is a singleton in its sample. The V and J genes are TRBV20-1 and TRBJ2-7; 9 bases fit TRBD1. The germline CDR1 and CDR2 sequences are DFQATT and SNEGSKA (reference sequence). J was trimmed by 4 bases and V by 7 bases; bases with no gene match: 5. The CDR3 sequence is 12 residues long. For the CDR3, the DNA is TGCAGTGTCCAGGACAGGGGTTACGAGCAGTACTTC. Translated, it gives CSVQDRGYEQYF.

This clonotype was seen a few times. The chain employs TRBV6-2 or TRBV6-3 and TRBJ2-1; D call uncertain. CDR1 MNHEY and CDR2 SVGEGT come from the germline V gene. The V end was cut by 5 bases, the J end by 12 bases, with 17 bases between. The CDR3 consists of 13 residues. CDR3 coding DNA: TGTGCCAGCAGTCCGACCCCCCCAGGAAGGCAGTTCTTC. Translating gives CASSPTPPGRQFF.